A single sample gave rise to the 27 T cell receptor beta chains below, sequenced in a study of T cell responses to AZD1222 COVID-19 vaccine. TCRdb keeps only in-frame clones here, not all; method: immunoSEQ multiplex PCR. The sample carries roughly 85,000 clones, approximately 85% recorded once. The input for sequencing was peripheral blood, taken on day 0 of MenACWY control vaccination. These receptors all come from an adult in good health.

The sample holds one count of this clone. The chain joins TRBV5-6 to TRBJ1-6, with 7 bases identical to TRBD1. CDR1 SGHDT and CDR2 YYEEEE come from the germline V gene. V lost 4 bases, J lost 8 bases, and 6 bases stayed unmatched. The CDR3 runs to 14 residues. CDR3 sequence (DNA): TGTGCCAGCAGCGAAAACAGGGGAGATTCACCCCTCCACTTT. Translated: CASSENRGDSPLHF.

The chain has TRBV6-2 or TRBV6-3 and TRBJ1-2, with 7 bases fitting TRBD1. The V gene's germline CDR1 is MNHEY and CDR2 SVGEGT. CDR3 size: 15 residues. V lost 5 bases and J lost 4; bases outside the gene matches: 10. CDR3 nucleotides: TGTGCCAGCAGTACCCGACGGGACAGCTTCTATGGCTACACCTTC. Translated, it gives CASSTRRDSFYGYTF.

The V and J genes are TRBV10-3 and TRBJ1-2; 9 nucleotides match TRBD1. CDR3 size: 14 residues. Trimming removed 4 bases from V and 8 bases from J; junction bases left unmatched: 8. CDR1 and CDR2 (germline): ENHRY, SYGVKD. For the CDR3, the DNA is TGTGCCATCAGTGGCCCCGGGACAGGGTTCGGCTACACCTTC. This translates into CAISGPGTGFGYTF.

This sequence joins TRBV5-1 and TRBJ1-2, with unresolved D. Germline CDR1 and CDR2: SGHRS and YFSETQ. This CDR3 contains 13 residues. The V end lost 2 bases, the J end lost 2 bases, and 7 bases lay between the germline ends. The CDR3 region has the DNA TGCGCCAGCAGCTTTGGTGAGAACTATGGCTACACCTTC. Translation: CASSFGENYGYTF. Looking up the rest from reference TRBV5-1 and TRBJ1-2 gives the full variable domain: KAGVTQTPRYLIKTRGQQVTLSCSPISGHRSVSWYQQTPGQGLQFLFEYFSETQRNKGNFPGRFSGRQFSNSRSEMNVSTLELGDSALYLCASSFGENYGYTFGSGTRLTVV.

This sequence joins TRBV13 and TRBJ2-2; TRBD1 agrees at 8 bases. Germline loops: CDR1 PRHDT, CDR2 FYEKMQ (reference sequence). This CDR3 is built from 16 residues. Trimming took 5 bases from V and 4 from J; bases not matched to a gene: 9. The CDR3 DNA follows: TGTGCCAGCAGCGGATGGACAGGGTTAGGCACCGGGGAGCTGTTTTTT. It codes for CASSGWTGLGTGELFF.

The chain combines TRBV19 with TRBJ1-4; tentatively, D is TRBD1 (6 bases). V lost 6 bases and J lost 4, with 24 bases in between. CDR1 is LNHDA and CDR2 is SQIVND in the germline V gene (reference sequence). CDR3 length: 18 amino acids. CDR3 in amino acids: CASSLTGIARSLNEKLFF. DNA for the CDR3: TGTGCCAGTAGCCTCACAGGGATTGCTAGGTCTCTTAATGAAAAACTGTTTTTT.

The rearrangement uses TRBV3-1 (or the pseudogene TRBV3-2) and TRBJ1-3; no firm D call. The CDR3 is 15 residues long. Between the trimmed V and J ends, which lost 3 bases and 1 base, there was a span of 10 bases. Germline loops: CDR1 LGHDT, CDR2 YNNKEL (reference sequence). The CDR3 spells CASSHVPQSGNTIYF. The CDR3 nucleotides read TGTGCCAGCAGCCATGTTCCCCAGTCTGGAAACACCATATATTTT.

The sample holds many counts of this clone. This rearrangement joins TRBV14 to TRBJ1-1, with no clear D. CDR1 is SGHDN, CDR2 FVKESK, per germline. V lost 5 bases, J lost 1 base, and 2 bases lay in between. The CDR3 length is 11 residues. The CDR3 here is CASSSNTEAFF. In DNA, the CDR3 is TGTGCCAGCAGCTCGAACACTGAAGCTTTCTTT.

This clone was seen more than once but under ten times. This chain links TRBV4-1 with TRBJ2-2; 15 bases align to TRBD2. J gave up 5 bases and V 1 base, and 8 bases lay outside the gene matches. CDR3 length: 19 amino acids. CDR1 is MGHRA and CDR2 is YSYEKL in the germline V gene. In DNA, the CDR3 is TGCGCCAGCAGCCAAGGACCCGGACTAGCGGGGGGGCGGACCGGGGAGCTGTTTTTT. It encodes CASSQGPGLAGGRTGELFF.

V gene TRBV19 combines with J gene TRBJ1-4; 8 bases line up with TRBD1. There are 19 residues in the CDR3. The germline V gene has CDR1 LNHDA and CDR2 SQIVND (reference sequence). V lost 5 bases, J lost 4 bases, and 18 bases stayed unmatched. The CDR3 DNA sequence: TGTGCCAGTAGTGCCTTGGGACAGGAGTTGACGTGGAATAATGAAAAACTGTTTTTT. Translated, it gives CASSALGQELTWNNEKLFF.

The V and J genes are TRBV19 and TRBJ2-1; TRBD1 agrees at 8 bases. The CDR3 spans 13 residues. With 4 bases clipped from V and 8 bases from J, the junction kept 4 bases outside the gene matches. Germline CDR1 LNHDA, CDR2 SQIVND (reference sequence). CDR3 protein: CASSRQGSHEQFF. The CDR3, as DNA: TGTGCCAGTAGTAGACAGGGGTCCCATGAGCAGTTCTTC.

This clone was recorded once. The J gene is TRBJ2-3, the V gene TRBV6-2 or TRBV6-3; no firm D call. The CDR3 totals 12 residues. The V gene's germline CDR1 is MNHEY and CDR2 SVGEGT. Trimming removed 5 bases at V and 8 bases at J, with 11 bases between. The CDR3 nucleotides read TGTGCCAGCAGTACAGATAGGGTTACGCAGTATTTT. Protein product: CASSTDRVTQYF.

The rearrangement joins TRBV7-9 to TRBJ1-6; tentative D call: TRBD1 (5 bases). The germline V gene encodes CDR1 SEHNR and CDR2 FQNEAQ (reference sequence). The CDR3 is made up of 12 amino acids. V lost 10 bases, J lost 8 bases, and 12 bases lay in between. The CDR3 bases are TGTGCCACCACAGGAGGGCATTCACCCCTCCACTTT. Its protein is CATTGGHSPLHF.

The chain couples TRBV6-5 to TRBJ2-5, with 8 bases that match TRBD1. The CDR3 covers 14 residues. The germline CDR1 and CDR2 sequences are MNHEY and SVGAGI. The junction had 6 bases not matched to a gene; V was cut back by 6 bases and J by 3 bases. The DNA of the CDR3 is TGTGCCAGCAGACGTCAGGGGGCAGAAGAGACCCAGTACTTC. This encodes CASRRQGAEETQYF.

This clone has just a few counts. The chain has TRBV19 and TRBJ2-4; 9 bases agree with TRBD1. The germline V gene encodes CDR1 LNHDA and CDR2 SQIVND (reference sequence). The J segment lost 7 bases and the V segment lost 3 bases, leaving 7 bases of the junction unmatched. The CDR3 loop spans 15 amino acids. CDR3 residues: CASSIGTGGINIQYF. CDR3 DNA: TGTGCCAGTAGTATTGGAACAGGGGGCATCAACATTCAGTACTTC. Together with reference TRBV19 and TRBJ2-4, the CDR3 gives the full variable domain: DGGITQSPKYLFRKEGQNVTLSCEQNLNHDAMYWYRQDPGQGLRLIYYSQIVNDFQKGDIAEGYSVSREKKESFPLTVTSAQKNPTAFYLCASSIGTGGINIQYFGAGTRLSVL.

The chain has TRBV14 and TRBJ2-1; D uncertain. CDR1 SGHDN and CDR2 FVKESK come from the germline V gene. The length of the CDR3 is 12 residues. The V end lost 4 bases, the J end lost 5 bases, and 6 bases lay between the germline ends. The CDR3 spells CASSPSHNEQFF. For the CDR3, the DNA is TGTGCCAGCAGCCCAAGCCACAATGAGCAGTTCTTC.

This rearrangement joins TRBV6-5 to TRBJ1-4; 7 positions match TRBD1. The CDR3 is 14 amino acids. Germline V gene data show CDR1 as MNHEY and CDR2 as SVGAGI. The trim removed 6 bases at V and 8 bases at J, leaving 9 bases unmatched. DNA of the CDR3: TGTGCCAGCAGCGGCACAGGGGAGGGAGAAAAACTGTTTTTT. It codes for CASSGTGEGEKLFF.

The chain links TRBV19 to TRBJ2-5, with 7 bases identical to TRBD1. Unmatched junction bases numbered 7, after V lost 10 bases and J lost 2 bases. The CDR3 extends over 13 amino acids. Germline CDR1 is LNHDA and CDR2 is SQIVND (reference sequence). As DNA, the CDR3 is TGTGCCACAGGGGGTGGCAGACAAGAGACCCAGTACTTC. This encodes CATGGGRQETQYF.

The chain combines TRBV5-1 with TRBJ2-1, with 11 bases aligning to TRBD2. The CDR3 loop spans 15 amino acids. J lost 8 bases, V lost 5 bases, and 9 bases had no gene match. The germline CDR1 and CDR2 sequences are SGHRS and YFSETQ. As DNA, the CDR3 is TGCGCCAGCAGTATTATAGCGGGGGGGCGTGATGAGCAGTTCTTC. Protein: CASSIIAGGRDEQFF.

Here the CDR3 reads CASSRLPGQGYEQYF. The CDR3 DNA reads TGTGCCAGCAGCCGATTGCCGGGACAGGGGTACGAGCAGTACTTC. The gene calls are TRBV5-6 and TRBJ2-7; 10 bases are shared with TRBD1. V gave up 4 bases and J gave up 4 bases; unmatched junction bases: 8. The CDR3 length is 15 residues. In germline, CDR1 is SGHDT, CDR2 YYEEEE.

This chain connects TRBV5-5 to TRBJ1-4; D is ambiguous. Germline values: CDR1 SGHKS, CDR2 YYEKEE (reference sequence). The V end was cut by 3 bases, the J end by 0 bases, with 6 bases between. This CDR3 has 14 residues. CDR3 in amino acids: CASSSEATNEKLFF. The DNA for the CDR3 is TGTGCCAGCAGCTCAGAGGCAACTAATGAAAAACTGTTTTTT. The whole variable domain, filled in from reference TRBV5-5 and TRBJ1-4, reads DAGVTQSPTHLIKTRGQQVTLRCSPISGHKSVSWYQQVLGQGPQFIFQYYEKEERGRGNFPDRFSARQFPNYSSELNVNALLLGDSALYLCASSSEATNEKLFFGSGTQLSVL.

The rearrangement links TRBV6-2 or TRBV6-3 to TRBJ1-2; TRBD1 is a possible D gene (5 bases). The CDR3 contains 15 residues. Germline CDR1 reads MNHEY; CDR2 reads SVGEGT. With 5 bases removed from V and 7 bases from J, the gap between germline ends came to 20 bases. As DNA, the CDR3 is TGTGCCAGCAGTGTCAACTCAGGGTCGCTCGGTGGCTACACCTTC. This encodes CASSVNSGSLGGYTF.

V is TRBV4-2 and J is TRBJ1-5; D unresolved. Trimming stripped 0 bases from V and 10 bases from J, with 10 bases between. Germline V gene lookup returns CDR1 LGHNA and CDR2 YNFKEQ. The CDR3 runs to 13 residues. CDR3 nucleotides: TGTGCCAGCAGCCAAGATTGGAGTACTCCCCAGCATTTT. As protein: CASSQDWSTPQHF.

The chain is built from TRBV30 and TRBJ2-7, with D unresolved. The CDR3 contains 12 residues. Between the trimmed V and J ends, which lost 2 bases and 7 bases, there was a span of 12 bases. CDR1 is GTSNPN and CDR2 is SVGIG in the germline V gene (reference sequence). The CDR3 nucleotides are TGTGCCTGGAGTTCCATTGTTACAGAGCAGTACTTC. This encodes CAWSSIVTEQYF. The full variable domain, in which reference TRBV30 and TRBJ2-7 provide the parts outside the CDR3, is SQTIHQWPATLVQPVGSPLSLECTVEGTSNPNLYWYRQAAGRGLQLLFYSVGIGQISSEVPQNLSASRPQDRQFILSSKKLLLSDSGFYLCAWSSIVTEQYFGPGTRLTVT.

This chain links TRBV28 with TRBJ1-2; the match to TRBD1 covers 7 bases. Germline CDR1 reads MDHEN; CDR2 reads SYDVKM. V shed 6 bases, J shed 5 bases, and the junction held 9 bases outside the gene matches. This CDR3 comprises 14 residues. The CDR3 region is CASRGGQALYGYTF. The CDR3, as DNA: TGTGCCAGCAGGGGAGGACAGGCCCTATATGGCTACACCTTC.

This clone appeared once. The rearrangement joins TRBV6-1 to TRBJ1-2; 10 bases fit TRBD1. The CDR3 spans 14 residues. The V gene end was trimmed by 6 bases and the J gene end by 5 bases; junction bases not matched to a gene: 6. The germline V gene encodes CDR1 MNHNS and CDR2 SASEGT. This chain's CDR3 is CASSPDRGVYGYTF. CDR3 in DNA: TGTGCCAGCAGCCCGGACAGGGGGGTGTATGGCTACACCTTC.

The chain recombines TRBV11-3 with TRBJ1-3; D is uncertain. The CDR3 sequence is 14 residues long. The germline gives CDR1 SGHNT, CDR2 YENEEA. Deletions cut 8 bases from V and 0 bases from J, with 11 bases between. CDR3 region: CASGRRPSGNTIYF. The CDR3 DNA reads TGTGCCAGCGGCCGCAGGCCCTCTGGAAACACCATATATTTT.